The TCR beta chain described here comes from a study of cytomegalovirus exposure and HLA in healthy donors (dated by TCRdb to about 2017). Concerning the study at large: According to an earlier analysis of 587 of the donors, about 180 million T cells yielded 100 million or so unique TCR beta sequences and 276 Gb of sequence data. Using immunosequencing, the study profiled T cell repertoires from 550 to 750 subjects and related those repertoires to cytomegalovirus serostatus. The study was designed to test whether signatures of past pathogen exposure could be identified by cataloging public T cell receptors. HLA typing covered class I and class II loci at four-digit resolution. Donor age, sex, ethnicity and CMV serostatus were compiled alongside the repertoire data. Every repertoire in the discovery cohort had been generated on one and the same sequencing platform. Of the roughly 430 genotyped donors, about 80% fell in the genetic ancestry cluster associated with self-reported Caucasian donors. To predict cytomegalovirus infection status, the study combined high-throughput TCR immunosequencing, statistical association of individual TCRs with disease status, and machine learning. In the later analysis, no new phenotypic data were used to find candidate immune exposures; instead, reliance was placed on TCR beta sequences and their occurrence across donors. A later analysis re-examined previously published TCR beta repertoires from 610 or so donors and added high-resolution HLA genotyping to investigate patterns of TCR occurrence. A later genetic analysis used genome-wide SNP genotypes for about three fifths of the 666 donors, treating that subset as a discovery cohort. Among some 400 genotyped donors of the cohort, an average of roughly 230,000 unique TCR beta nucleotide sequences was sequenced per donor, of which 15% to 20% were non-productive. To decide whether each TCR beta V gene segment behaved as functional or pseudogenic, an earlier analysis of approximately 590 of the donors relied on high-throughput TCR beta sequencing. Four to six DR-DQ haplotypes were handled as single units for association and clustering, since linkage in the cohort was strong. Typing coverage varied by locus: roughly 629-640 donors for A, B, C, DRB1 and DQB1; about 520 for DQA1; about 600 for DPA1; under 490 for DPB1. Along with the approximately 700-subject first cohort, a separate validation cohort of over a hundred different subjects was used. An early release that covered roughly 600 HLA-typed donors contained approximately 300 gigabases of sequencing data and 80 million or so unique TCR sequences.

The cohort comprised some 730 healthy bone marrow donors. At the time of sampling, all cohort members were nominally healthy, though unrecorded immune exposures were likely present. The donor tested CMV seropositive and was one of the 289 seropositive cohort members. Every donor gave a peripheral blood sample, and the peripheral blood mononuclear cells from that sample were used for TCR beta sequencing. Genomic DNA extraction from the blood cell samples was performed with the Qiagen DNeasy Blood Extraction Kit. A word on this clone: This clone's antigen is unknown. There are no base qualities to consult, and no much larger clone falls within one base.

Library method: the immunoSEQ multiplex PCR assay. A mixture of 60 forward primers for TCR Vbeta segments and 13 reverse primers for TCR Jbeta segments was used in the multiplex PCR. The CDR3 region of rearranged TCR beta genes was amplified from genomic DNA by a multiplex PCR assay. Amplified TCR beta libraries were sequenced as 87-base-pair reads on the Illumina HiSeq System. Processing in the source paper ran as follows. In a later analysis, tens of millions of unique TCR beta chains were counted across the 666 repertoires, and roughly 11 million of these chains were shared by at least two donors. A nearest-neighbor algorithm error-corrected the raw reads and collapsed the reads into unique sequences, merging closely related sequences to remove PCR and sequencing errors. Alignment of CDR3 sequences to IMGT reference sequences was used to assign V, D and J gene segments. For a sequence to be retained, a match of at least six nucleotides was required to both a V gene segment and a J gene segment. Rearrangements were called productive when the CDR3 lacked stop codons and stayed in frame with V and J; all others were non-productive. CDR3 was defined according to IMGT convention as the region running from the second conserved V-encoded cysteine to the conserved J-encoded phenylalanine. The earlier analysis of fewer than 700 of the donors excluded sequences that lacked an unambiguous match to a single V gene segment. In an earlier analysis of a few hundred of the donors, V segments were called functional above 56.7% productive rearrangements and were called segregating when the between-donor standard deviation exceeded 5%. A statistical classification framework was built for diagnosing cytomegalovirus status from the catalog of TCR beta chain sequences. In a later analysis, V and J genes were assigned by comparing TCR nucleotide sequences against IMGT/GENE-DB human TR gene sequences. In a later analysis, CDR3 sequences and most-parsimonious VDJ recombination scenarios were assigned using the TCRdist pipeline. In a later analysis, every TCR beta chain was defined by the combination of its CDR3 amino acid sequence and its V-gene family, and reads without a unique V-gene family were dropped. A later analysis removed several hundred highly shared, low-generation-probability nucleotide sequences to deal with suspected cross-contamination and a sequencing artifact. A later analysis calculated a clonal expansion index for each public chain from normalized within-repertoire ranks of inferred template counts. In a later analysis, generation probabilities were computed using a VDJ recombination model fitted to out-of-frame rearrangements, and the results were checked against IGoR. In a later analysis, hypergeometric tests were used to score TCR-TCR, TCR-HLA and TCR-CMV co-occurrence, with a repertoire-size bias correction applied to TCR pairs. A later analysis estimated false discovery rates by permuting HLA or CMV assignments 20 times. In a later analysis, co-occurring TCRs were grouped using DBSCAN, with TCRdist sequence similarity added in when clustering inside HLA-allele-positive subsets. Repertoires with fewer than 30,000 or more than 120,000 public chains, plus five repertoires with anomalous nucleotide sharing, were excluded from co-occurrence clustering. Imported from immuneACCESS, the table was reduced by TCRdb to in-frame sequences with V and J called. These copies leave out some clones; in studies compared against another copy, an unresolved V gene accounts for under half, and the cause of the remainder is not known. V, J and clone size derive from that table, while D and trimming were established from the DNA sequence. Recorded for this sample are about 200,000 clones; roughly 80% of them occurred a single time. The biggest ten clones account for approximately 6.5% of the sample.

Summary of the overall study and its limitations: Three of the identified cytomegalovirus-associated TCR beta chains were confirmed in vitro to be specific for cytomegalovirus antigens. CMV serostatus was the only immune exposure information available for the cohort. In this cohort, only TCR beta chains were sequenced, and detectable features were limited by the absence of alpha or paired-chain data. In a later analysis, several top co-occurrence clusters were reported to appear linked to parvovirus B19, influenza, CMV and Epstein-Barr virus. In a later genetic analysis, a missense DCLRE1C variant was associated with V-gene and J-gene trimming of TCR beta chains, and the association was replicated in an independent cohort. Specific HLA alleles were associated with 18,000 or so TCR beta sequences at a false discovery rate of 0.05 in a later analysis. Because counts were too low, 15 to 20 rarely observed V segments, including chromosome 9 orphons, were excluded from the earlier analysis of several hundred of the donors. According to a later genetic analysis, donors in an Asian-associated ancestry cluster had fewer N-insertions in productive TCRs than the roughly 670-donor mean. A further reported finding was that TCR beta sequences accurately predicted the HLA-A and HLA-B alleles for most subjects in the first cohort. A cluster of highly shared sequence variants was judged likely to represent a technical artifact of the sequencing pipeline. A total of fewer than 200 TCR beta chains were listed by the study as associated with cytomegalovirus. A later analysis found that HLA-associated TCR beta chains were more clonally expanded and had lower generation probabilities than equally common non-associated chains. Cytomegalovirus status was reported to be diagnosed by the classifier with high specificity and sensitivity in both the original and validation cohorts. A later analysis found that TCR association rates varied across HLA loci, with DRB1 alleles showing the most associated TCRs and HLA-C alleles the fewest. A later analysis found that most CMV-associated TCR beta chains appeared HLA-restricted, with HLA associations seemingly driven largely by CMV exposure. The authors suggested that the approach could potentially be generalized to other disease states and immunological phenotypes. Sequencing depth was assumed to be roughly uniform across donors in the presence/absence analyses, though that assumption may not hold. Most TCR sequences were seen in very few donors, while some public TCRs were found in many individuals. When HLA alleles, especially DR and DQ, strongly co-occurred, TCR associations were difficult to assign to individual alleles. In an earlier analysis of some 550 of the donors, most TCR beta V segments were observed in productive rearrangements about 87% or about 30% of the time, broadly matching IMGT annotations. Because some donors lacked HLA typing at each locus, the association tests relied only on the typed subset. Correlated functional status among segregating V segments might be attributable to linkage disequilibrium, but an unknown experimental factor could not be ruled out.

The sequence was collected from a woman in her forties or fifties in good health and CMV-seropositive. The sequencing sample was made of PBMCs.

The CDR3 loop reads CASSTRTAMNTEAFF. The nucleotide sequence reads as follows: TGTGCCAGCAGCACTAGGACAGCCATGAACACTGAAGCTTTCTTT. The chain couples TRBV21-1 to TRBJ1-1; no DNA check was done on the table's D call, TRBD1. TRBV21-1 is designated a pseudogene. The CDR3 sequence holds 15 residues, the cysteine and phenylalanine included. Just the 45-base CDR3 DNA is kept, in frame starting at base 1.